This T cell receptor (beta chain) came from a study of identical twins. The CDR3 is made up of 12 amino acids. V gave up 5 bases and J gave up 4 bases, with 8 bases separating them. Using its own MiXCR run on the 5' RACE reads, TCRdb lists one record per CDR3 protein. The data hold nearly 250,000 distinct CDR3 sequences, with around 6.6% observed a single time. Many counts were recorded for this clonotype. The sample was also linked to a second study, of yellow fever vaccine responses in identical twins.

The source of this sequence is a woman aged 18-29 years in good health. This chain joins TRBV12-3 or TRBV12-4 and TRBJ1-2; weak D call: TRBD1 (5 bases). The source material was memory (CD45RO+) T cells sorted from blood. The DNA of the CDR3 is TGTGCCAGCAGTCCCCAGGGCTATGGCTACACCTTC. This codes for CASSPQGYGYTF.